Below, 14 T cell receptor beta chains from the same sample are listed, as sequenced in a study of OX40 agonist ivuxolimab in advanced cancers. Assay: immunoSEQ multiplex PCR; the TCRdb copy retains only in-frame clones and omits some. The repertoire holds over 95,000 clones, around 96% seen once, with around 2.2% in the top ten. This material consisted of CD4+ or CD8+ T cells sorted from blood, taken in a trial of the OX40 agonist ivuxolimab. These receptors were collected from an adult with an advanced solid tumor such as melanoma, head and neck, liver or kidney cancer.

This chain joins TRBV28 and TRBJ1-5; no reliable D call. The germline V gene encodes CDR1 MDHEN and CDR2 SYDVKM. This CDR3 region has 11 residues. V gave up 8 bases and J gave up 11 bases, with 13 bases separating them. The CDR3 region has the DNA TGTGCCAGCGGTCGGGGAAACTCCCAGCATTTT. The encoded protein is CASGRGNSQHF.

V is TRBV13 and J is TRBJ2-2, with D maybe TRBD2 (6 bases). V was shortened by 5 bases and J by 5 bases, with 18 bases between the two germline ends. The germline V gene encodes CDR1 PRHDT and CDR2 FYEKMQ (reference sequence). CDR3 length: 16 residues. CDR3: CASSREGGIGTGELFF. CDR3 bases: TGTGCCAGCAGCCGAGAGGGCGGGATAGGTACCGGGGAGCTGTTTTTT.

This chain joins TRBV7-9 and TRBJ2-1, with a tentative D call TRBD2 (6 bases). The germline V and J ends were trimmed by 6 bases and 8 bases, with 14 bases remaining between them. The CDR3 consists of 13 residues. Germline V gene sequence: CDR1 SEHNR, CDR2 FQNEAQ (reference sequence). CDR3 DNA sequence: TGTGCCAGCAGTCCCGCGGCGGGGCATGAGCAGTTCTTC. This sequence encodes CASSPAAGHEQFF.

The chain has TRBV5-1 and TRBJ2-1; D gene unclear. V lost 7 bases and J lost 2, with 13 bases in between. The V gene's germline CDR1 is SGHRS and CDR2 YFSETQ. The CDR3 has 14 residues. CDR3 amino acids: CASSKGGTYNEQFF. The CDR3 nucleotides are TGCGCCAGCTCCAAGGGCGGAACCTACAATGAGCAGTTCTTC.

V is TRBV7-9 and J is TRBJ2-1; 9 nucleotides align to TRBD1. This CDR3 region has 14 residues. Losses at the gene ends were 4 bases for V and 5 bases for J; bases not matched to a gene: 3. The germline CDR1 and CDR2 sequences are SEHNR and FQNEAQ (reference sequence). CDR3 in amino acids: CASSSGQGDNEQFF. As DNA, the CDR3 is TGTGCCAGCAGCTCGGGACAGGGAGACAATGAGCAGTTCTTC.

In nucleotides, the CDR3 is TGCGCCAGCAGCTTGGGGGCAGGAATTGAAGCTTTCTTT. It encodes CASSLGAGIEAFF. The chain recombines TRBV5-1 with TRBJ1-1; D ambiguous. This CDR3 region has 13 residues. The ends were cut back, 0 bases at V and 7 bases at J, with 10 bases in the middle. Germline V gene sequence: CDR1 SGHRS, CDR2 YFSETQ.

This clone has just one count. V and J are TRBV7-3 and TRBJ2-3; no definite D call. The length of the CDR3 is 13 residues. Germline V gene sequence: CDR1 SGHTA, CDR2 FQGTGA. Trimming removed 3 bases from V and 4 bases from J, with 8 bases in between. The CDR3 reads CASSFSNPDTQYF. The CDR3 DNA is TGTGCCAGCAGCTTTAGTAACCCAGATACGCAGTATTTT.

This sequence joins TRBV7-9 and TRBJ2-5, with 9 bases lining up with TRBD1. This CDR3 contains 13 residues. The germline gives CDR1 SEHNR, CDR2 FQNEAQ (reference sequence). The V gene end was trimmed by 5 bases and the J gene end by 4 bases; junction bases not matched to a gene: 2. The CDR3 here is CASSPTGGETQYF. The CDR3 DNA is TGTGCCAGCAGCCCGACAGGGGGAGAGACCCAGTACTTC.

The chain links TRBV7-9 to TRBJ2-7, with D possibly matching TRBD1 (5 bases). The CDR3 covers 17 residues. The germline CDR1 and CDR2 sequences are SEHNR and FQNEAQ (reference sequence). Trimming removed 3 bases at V and 5 bases at J, with 23 bases between. DNA for the CDR3: TGTGCCAGCAGCTTTCCCGACAGCACTCAATTTATGGACGAGCAGTACTTC. Translation gives CASSFPDSTQFMDEQYF. Together with reference TRBV7-9 and TRBJ2-7, the CDR3 gives the full variable domain: DTGVSQNPRHKITKRGQNVTFRCDPISEHNRLYWYRQTLGQGPEFLTYFQNEAQLEKSRLLSDRFSAERPKGSFSTLEIQRTEQGDSAMYLCASSFPDSTQFMDEQYFGPGTRLTVT.

The rearrangement joins TRBV15 to TRBJ2-7; possibly TRBD2 for D (5 bases). Trimming cost V 3 bases and J 4 bases, with 19 bases left between them. The CDR3 contains 16 residues. In germline, CDR1 is LNHNV, CDR2 YYDKDF (reference sequence). CDR3 coding DNA: TGTGCCACCAGCAGTCCGGGTGATGGGAGTTTTTACGAGCAGTACTTC. Amino acids: CATSSPGDGSFYEQYF. Full variable domain (rest looked up from reference TRBV15 and TRBJ2-7): DAMVIQNPRYQVTQFGKPVTLSCSQTLNHNVMYWYQQKSSQAPKLLFHYYDKDFNNEADTPDNFQSRRPNTSFCFLDIRSPGLGDTAMYLCATSSPGDGSFYEQYFGPGTRLTVT.

V usage is TRBV27 and J usage is TRBJ2-7; D is undetermined. The CDR3 covers 13 residues. The V and J ends lost 2 bases and 1 base respectively, with 6 bases between them. The V gene's germline CDR1 is MNHEY and CDR2 SMNVEV (reference sequence). Written as DNA, the CDR3 is TGTGCCAGCAGTTTAACAGCTTCCTACGAGCAGTACTTC. Amino acid sequence: CASSLTASYEQYF.

This rearrangement joins TRBV28 to TRBJ2-6, with D possibly being TRBD2 (5 bases). The CDR3 covers 18 residues. Between the trimmed V and J ends, which lost 5 bases and 0 bases, there was a span of 17 bases. The V gene's germline CDR1 is MDHEN and CDR2 SYDVKM. CDR3 loop: CASSPFEGATSGANVLTF. CDR3 nucleotides: TGTGCCAGCAGTCCCTTTGAGGGTGCTACCTCTGGGGCCAACGTCCTGACTTTC.

The V call is TRBV15, the J call TRBJ2-7, with 9 bases fitting TRBD2. The V segment lost 0 bases and the J segment 5 bases; nucleotides outside the gene matches: 5. The CDR3 is 15 amino acids. Germline-derived CDR1 and CDR2 are LNHNV and YYDKDF (reference sequence). CDR3 nucleotide sequence: TGTGCCACCAGCAGAGAAAGCGGGGGGTTTGACGAGCAGTACTTC. Its protein product is CATSRESGGFDEQYF. Variable domain in full (rest from reference TRBV15 and TRBJ2-7): DAMVIQNPRYQVTQFGKPVTLSCSQTLNHNVMYWYQQKSSQAPKLLFHYYDKDFNNEADTPDNFQSRRPNTSFCFLDIRSPGLGDTAMYLCATSRESGGFDEQYFGPGTRLTVT.

The chain is built from TRBV7-3 and TRBJ1-2; the D is unclear. CDR1 and CDR2 from the germline V gene are SGHTA and FQGTGA. V was clipped by 1 base and J by 0 bases, with 9 bases between them. The CDR3 covers 15 residues. The CDR3 loop is CASSLMGRSNYGYTF. For the CDR3, the DNA is TGTGCCAGCAGCTTAATGGGCAGGTCTAACTATGGCTACACCTTC.